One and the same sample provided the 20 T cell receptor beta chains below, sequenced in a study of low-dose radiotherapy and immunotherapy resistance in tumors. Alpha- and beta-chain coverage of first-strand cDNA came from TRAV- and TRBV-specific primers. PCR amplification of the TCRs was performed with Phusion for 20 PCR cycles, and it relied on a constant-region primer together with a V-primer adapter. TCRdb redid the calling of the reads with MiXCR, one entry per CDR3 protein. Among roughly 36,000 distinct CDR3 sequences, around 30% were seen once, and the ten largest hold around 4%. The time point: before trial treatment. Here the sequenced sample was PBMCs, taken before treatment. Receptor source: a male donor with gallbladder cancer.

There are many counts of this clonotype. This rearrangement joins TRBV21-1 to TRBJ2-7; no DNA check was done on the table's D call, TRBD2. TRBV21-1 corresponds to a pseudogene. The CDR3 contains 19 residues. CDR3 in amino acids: CASSKEFLAGGPRAYEQYF. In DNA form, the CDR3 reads TGTGCCAGCAGCAAAGAGTTTCTAGCGGGAGGACCAAGGGCCTACGAGCAGTACTTC.

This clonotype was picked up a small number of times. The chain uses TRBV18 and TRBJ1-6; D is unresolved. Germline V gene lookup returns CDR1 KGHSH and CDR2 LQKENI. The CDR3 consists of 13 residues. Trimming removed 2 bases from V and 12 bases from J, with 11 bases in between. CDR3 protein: CASSPADGQPLHF. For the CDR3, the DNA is TGTGCCAGCTCACCAGCGGACGGGCAACCCCTCCACTTT.

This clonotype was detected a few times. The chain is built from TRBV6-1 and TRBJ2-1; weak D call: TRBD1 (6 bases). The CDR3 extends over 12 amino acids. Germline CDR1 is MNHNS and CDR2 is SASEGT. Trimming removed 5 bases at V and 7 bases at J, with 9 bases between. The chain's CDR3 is CASSLQGNEQFF. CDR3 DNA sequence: TGTGCCAGCAGTCTACAGGGAAATGAGCAGTTCTTC.

The CDR3 DNA follows: TGTGCCAGCAGGACAGTTACGGGCCTTAGCAATCAGCCCCAGCATTTT. This encodes CASRTVTGLSNQPQHF. V is TRBV2 and J is TRBJ1-5; D possibly corresponds to TRBD1 (5 bases). This CDR3 has 16 amino acids. Between the trimmed V and J ends, which lost 6 bases and 0 bases, there was a span of 15 bases. CDR1 is SNHLY, CDR2 FYNNEI, per germline.

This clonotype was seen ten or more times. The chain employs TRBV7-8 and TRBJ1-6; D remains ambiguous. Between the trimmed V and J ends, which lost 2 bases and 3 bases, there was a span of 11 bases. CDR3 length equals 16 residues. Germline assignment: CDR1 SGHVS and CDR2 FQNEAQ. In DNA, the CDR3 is TGTGCCAGCAGCTTATTCGCGGGCAGCTATAATTCACCCCTCCACTTT. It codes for CASSLFAGSYNSPLHF.

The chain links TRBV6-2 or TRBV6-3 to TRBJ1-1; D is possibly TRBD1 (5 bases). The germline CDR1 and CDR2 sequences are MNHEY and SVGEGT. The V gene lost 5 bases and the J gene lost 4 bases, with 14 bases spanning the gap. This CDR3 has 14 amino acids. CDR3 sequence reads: CASSDPGLGTEAFF. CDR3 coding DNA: TGTGCCAGCAGTGACCCAGGGCTTGGCACTGAAGCTTTCTTT.

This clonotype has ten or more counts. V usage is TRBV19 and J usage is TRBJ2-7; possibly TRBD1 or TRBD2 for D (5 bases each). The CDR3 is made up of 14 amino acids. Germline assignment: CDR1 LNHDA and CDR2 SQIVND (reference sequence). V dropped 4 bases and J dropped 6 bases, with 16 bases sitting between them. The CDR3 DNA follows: TGTGCCAGTAGTAGGTCCGGGACCACCGGCGAGCAGTACTTC. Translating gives CASSRSGTTGEQYF.

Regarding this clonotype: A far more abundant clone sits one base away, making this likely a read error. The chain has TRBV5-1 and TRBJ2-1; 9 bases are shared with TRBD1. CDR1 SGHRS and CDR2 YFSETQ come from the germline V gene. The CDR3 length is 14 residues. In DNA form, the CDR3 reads TGTGCCAGCAGCCTCGGGACAGGGTACAATGAGCAGTTCTTC. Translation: CASSLGTGYNEQFF.

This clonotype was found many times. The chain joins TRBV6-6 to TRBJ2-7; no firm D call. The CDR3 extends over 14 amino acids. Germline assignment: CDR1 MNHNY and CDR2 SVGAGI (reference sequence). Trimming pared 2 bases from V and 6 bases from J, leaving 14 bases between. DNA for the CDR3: TGTGCCAGCAGTTACAGTCAAGACCGGGCCGAGCAGTACTTC. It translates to CASSYSQDRAEQYF.

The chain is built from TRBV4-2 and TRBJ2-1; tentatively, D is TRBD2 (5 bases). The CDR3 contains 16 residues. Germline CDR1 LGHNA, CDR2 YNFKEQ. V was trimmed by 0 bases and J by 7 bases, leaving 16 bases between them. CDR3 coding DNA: TGTGCCAGCAGCCAAGACGGGGTTTCAGGCTATAATGAGCAGTTCTTC. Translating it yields CASSQDGVSGYNEQFF.

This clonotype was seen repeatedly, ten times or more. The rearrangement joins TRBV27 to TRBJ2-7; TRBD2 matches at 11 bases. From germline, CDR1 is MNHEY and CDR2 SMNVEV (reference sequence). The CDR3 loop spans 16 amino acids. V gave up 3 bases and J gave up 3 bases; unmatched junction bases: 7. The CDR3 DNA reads TGTGCCAGCAGTTTTTCAGGGACTAGCGGCTACTACGAGCAGTACTTC. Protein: CASSFSGTSGYYEQYF.

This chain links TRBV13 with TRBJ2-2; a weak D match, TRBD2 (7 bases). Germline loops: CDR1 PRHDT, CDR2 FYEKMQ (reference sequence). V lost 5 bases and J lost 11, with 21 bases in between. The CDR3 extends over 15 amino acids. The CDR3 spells CASSPRGGARGELFF. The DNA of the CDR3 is TGTGCCAGCAGCCCAAGGGGGGGGGCCCGGGGAGAGCTGTTTTTT.

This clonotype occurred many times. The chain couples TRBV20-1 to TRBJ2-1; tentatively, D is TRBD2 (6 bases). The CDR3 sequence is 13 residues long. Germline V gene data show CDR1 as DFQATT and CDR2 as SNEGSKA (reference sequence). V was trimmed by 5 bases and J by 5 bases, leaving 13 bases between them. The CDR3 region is CSAPGLGDNEQFF. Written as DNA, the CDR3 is TGCAGTGCTCCGGGACTTGGAGACAATGAGCAGTTCTTC.

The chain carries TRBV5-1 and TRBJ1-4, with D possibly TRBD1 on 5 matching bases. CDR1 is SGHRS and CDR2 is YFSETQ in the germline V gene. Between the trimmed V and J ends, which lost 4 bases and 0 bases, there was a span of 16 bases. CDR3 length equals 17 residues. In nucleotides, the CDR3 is TGCGCCAGCAGCACGGGAGACAGTTTTACAACTAATGAAAAACTGTTTTTT. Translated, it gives CASSTGDSFTTNEKLFF.

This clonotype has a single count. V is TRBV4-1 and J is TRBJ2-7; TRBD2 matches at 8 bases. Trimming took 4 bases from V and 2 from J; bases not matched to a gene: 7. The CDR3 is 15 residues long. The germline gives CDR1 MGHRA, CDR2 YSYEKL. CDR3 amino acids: CASSPRGGQTYEQYF. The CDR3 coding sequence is TGCGCCAGCAGCCCCCGGGGGGGGCAGACCTACGAGCAGTACTTC.

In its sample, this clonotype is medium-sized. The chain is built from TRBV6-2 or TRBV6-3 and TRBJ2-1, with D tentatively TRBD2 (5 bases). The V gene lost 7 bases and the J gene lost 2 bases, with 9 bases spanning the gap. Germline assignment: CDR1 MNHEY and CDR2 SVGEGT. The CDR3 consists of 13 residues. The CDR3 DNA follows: TGTGCCAGCAAGGTGGGAGCCTACAATGAGCAGTTCTTC. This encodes CASKVGAYNEQFF.

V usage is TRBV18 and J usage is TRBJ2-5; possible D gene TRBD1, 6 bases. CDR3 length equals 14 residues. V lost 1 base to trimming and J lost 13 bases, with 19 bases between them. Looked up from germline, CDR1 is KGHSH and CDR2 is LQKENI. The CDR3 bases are TGTGCCAGCTCACCACTAACAGGGCCAGCCGGACTGTACTTC. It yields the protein CASSPLTGPAGLYF.

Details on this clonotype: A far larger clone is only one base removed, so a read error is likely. Written as DNA, the CDR3 is TGTGCCACCAAAGGCCCAGGGAATGAGCAGTACTTC. Translated: CATKGPGNEQYF. V and J are TRBV6-2 or TRBV6-3 and TRBJ2-7; D might be TRBD1 (5 bases). The CDR3 covers 12 residues. V was pared by 10 bases and J by 7 bases, with 17 bases between. In germline, CDR1 is MNHEY, CDR2 SVGEGT.

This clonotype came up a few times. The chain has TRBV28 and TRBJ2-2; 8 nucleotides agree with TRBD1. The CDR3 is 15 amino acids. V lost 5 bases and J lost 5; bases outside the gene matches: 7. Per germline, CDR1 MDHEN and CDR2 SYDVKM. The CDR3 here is CASSLQGAGTGELFF. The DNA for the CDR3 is TGTGCCAGCAGTCTGCAGGGGGCAGGGACCGGGGAGCTGTTTTTT.

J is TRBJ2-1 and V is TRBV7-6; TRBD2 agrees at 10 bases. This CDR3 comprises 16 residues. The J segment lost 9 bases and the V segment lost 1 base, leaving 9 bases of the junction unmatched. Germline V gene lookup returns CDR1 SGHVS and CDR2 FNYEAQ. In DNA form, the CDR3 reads TGTGCCAGCAGCTTAGGAGGGTTAGGGACTAGCGTTGAGCAGTTCTTC. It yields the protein CASSLGGLGTSVEQFF.